Listed here are 18 T cell receptor beta chains from one sample, sequenced in a study of breast tumors, draining lymph nodes, adjacent tissues. TCRdb passed the multiplex PCR reads through MiXCR, listing each CDR3 protein once. The repertoire holds 150,000 to 200,000 distinct CDR3 sequences, with roughly 30% as singletons. Samples came from axillary lymph nodes draining the breast cancer. Sample: axillary lymph node tissue. These receptors were obtained from a female donor with breast cancer. Some clones in this sample may be carry-over from other donors' samples.

As for this clonotype: A much larger clone differs by one base, so this may be a read error. The rearrangement uses TRBV3-1 and TRBJ1-2; 7 nucleotides line up with TRBD1. The length of the CDR3 is 15 residues. Germline loops: CDR1 LGHDT, CDR2 YNNKEL (reference sequence). The CDR3, as DNA: TGTGTCAGCAGCACCGGACAGGCCCCTAACTATGGCTACACCTTC. Protein: CVSSTGQAPNYGYTF.

This clonotype was recorded many times. The chain recombines TRBV7-8 with TRBJ2-3; no firm D call. Germline V gene data show CDR1 as SGHVS and CDR2 as FQNEAQ. V was clipped by 1 base and J by 0 bases, with 8 bases between them. There are 15 residues in the CDR3. The CDR3 loop is CASSLVGWSTDTQYF. In DNA form, the CDR3 reads TGTGCCAGCAGCTTAGTGGGCTGGAGCACAGATACGCAGTATTTT.

Only one count was recorded for this clonotype. The CDR3, as DNA: TGTGCCAGCATGAGGGGGACAGAGGAGGAAAAACTGTTTTTT. It encodes CASMRGTEEEKLFF. The rearrangement uses TRBV5-6 and TRBJ1-4; TRBD1 matches at 7 bases. CDR1 and CDR2 (germline): SGHDT, YYEEEE. The CDR3 length is 14 residues. With 6 bases clipped from V and 8 bases from J, the junction kept 10 bases outside the gene matches.

At least ten counts were recorded for this clonotype. V usage is TRBV10-3 and J usage is TRBJ1-5; D is unresolved. CDR1 is ENHRY, CDR2 SYGVKD, per germline. This CDR3 contains 14 residues. V lost 4 bases and J 5 bases, leaving 12 bases between the germline ends. CDR3 nucleotide sequence: TGTGCCATCAGTGCGGAGGCCCGGGATCAGCCCCAGCATTTT. It is translated as CAISAEARDQPQHF.

This clonotype was observed at least ten times. This sequence joins TRBV7-6 and TRBJ2-7; 7 nucleotides align to TRBD1. The V gene's germline CDR1 is SGHVS and CDR2 FNYEAQ. Trimming removed 4 bases from V and 3 bases from J; junction bases left unmatched: 9. CDR3 length: 15 amino acids. This CDR3 reads CASSSRQGGGYEQYF. As DNA, the CDR3 is TGTGCCAGCAGCTCCCGACAGGGTGGCGGCTACGAGCAGTACTTC.

This clonotype was observed many times. The chain employs TRBV9 and TRBJ1-3; D unresolved. Germline assignment: CDR1 SGDLS and CDR2 YYNGEE. Trimming removed 0 bases from V and 0 bases from J, with 10 bases in between. CDR3 length equals 16 residues. The CDR3 bases are TGTGCCAGCAGCGTAGAACACCTGTACTCTGGAAACACCATATATTTT. Its protein product is CASSVEHLYSGNTIYF.

This clonotype was counted between two and nine times. A much larger clone lies a single base off, so this may be a read error. This chain joins TRBV14 and TRBJ2-7; D not resolved. This CDR3 is 12 amino acids long. CDR1 and CDR2 (germline): SGHDN, FVKESK. This chain's CDR3 is CASGQENYEQYF. The CDR3 bases are TGTGCCAGCGGCCAAGAGAACTACGAGCAGTACTTC. Drawing the rest from reference TRBV14 and TRBJ2-7, the complete variable domain is EAGVTQFPSHSVIEKGQTVTLRCDPISGHDNLYWYRRVMGKEIKFLLHFVKESKQDESGMPNNRFLAERTGGTYSTLKVQPAELEDSGVYFCASGQENYEQYFGPGTRLTVT.

This clonotype was seen many times. The chain couples TRBV5-1 to TRBJ2-1; 7 nucleotides line up with TRBD2. CDR1 and CDR2 (germline): SGHRS, YFSETQ. V lost 0 bases to trimming and J lost 7 bases; unmatched junction nucleotides: 7. CDR3 length equals 15 residues. CDR3 DNA: TGCGCCAGCAGCTTGGATGGCGGGGGAGGAAATGAGCAGTTCTTC. This codes for CASSLDGGGGNEQFF.

This clonotype was observed many times. The rearrangement uses TRBV6-1 and TRBJ1-6, with 10 bases that match TRBD1. The V and J ends lost 9 bases and 7 bases, in that order; junction bases with no gene match: 9. The CDR3 runs to 15 residues. Germline V lookup: CDR1 MNHNS, CDR2 SASEGT. The CDR3 region is CASLDRGLLNSPLHF. DNA of the CDR3: TGTGCCAGTCTAGACAGGGGGCTCCTGAATTCACCCCTCCACTTT.

V usage is TRBV4-2 and J usage is TRBJ2-5; TRBD2 might be the D (5 bases). This CDR3 comprises 15 residues. Deletions cut 3 bases from V and 2 bases from J, with 13 bases between. Per germline, CDR1 LGHNA and CDR2 YNFKEQ. The CDR3 DNA follows: TGTGCCAGCAGCCACCTCGGACTGGGACAAGAGACCCAGTACTTC. Translating gives CASSHLGLGQETQYF.

This clonotype was detected many times. The chain joins TRBV4-2 to TRBJ2-1; 9 positions match TRBD2. Germline loops: CDR1 LGHNA, CDR2 YNFKEQ. The CDR3 is 15 residues long. The J segment lost 4 bases and the V segment lost 4 bases, leaving 5 bases of the junction unmatched. The CDR3 protein is CASSPTSGEYNEQFF. The CDR3, as DNA: TGTGCCAGCAGCCCGACTAGCGGCGAGTACAATGAGCAGTTCTTC.

This clonotype was seen at least ten times. This chain connects TRBV19 to TRBJ1-2; TRBD1 might be the D (6 bases). The CDR3 consists of 15 residues. Trimming pared 5 bases from V and 1 base from J, leaving 14 bases between. In germline, CDR1 is LNHDA, CDR2 SQIVND (reference sequence). The CDR3 DNA follows: TGTGCCAGTAGTTCCCCTGGACAGAGTAACTATGGCTACACCTTC. It specifies CASSSPGQSNYGYTF. The whole variable domain, filled in from reference TRBV19 and TRBJ1-2, reads DGGITQSPKYLFRKEGQNVTLSCEQNLNHDAMYWYRQDPGQGLRLIYYSQIVNDFQKGDIAEGYSVSREKKESFPLTVTSAQKNPTAFYLCASSSPGQSNYGYTFGSGTRLTVV.

This clonotype was counted ten times or more. This chain links TRBV3-1 with TRBJ2-3; perhaps TRBD2 as D (5 bases). Germline values: CDR1 LGHDT, CDR2 YNNKEL (reference sequence). Trimming pared 7 bases from V and 4 bases from J, leaving 15 bases between. This CDR3 spans 14 amino acids. The DNA for the CDR3 is TGTGCCAGCAACGCAGGAGGCGTGGCAGATACGCAGTATTTT. This codes for CASNAGGVADTQYF.

As to this clonotype: A junction boundary mismatches the germline segment, possibly from a read error. The J gene is TRBJ1-3, the V gene TRBV15, with 7 bases fitting TRBD1. Germline values: CDR1 LNHNV, CDR2 YYDKDF (reference sequence). The CDR3 runs 14 residues. CDR3 DNA sequence: TGTGCCACCCTGGACAGGAGGGCTGGGAACACCATATATTTT. It is translated as CATLDRRAGNTIYF. The full variable domain, its missing parts supplied by reference TRBV15 and TRBJ1-3, is DAMVIQNPRYQVTQFGKPVTLSCSQTLNHNVMYWYQQKSSQAPKLLFHYYDKDFNNEADTPDNFQSRRPNTSFCFLDIRSPGLGDTAMYLCATLDRRAGNTIYFGEGSWLTVV.

This clonotype was found many times. DNA for the CDR3: TGTGCCAGTAGCGGCTTTCGATCCGGGGAGCTGTTTTTT. It is translated as CASSGFRSGELFF. J is TRBJ2-2 and V is TRBV19, with D unresolved. Germline CDR1 LNHDA, CDR2 SQIVND (reference sequence). Deletions cut 6 bases from V and 6 bases from J, with 11 bases between. The CDR3 totals 13 residues.

In the case of this clonotype: A much larger clonotype is one base distant, so this may be a read error. The CDR3 region is CAGGTGMGKETQYF. The DNA for the CDR3 is TGTGCTGGTGGGACAGGGATGGGGAAAGAGACCCAGTACTTC. The gene calls are TRBV12-5 and TRBJ2-5, with TRBD1 matching 9 bases. CDR3 size: 14 residues. Germline V gene sequence: CDR1 LGHNT, CDR2 FRNRAP. Together with reference TRBV12-5 and TRBJ2-5, the CDR3 gives the full variable domain: DARVTQTPRHKVTEMGQEVTMRCQPILGHNTVFWYRQTMMQGLELLAYFRNRAPLDDSGMPKDRFSAEMPDATLATLKIQPSEPRDSAVYFCAGGTGMGKETQYFGPGTRLLVL.

This clonotype was picked up many times. This sequence joins TRBV6-1 and TRBJ2-7; 7 nucleotides align to TRBD1. CDR1 and CDR2 (germline): MNHNS, SASEGT. V dropped 4 bases and J dropped 0; count of bases not matched to a gene: 6. There are 15 residues in the CDR3. The chain's CDR3 is CASSADTGASYEQYF. CDR3 DNA sequence: TGTGCCAGCAGTGCGGACACAGGGGCCTCCTACGAGCAGTACTTC.

In this sample, this clonotype turned up many times. This sequence joins TRBV5-5 and TRBJ2-7, with D unclear. The germline gives CDR1 SGHKS, CDR2 YYEKEE (reference sequence). Trimming cost V 4 bases and J 5 bases, with 10 bases left between them. The CDR3 covers 12 residues. The CDR3 is CASSLVVHEQYF. The CDR3 nucleotides are TGTGCCAGCAGCCTGGTCGTCCACGAGCAGTACTTC.